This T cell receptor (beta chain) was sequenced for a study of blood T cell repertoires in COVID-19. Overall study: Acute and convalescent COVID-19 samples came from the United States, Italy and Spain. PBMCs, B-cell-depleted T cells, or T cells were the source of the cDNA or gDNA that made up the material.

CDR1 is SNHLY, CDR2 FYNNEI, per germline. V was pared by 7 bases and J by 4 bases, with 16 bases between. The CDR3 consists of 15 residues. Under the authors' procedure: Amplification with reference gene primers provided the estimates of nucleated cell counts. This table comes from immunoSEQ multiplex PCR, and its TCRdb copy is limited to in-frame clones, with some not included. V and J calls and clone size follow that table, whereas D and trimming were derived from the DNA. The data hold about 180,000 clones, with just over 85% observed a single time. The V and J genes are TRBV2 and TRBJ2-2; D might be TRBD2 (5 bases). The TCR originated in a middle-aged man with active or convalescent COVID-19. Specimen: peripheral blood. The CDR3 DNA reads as TGTGCCAGCATGGAGTCCAGCGGAGGCACCGGGGAGCTGTTTTTT. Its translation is CASMESSGGTGELFF.